The rows below give T cell receptor beta chains drawn from one sample of a study of technical replicates of blood from a handful of donors. Using immunoSEQ multiplex PCR, the repertoire was profiled, and TCRdb retains in-frame clones only, with some absent. The profile shows 70,000 or so clones, 91% of them singletons. Sequenced material: T cells isolated from PBMCs. The receptors were sampled from a human donor in good health. Some clones in this sample may be carry-over from other donors' samples. Both conserved end residues are part of each CDR3. A D gene is named only where the DNA matches it firmly. Expanded clones are given a class, and other clones once, few, many or no size at all.

j_gene: TRBJ2-4; d_gene: TRBD1; abundance: .; v_gene: TRBV28; CDR3aa: CASSSNQIGTGSNIQYF; CDR3nt: TGTGCCAGCAGTTCCAATCAAATCGGGACAGGGTCAAACATTCAGTACTTC
j_gene: TRBJ1-2; d_gene: .; abundance: .; v_gene: TRBV6-5; CDR3aa: CASSYSGGDGYTF; CDR3nt: TGTGCCAGCAGTTACTCGGGAGGCGATGGCTACACCTTC
j_gene: TRBJ2-2; d_gene: .; abundance: .; v_gene: TRBV27; CDR3aa: CASSLRTMTGGELFF; CDR3nt: TGTGCCAGCAGTTTGAGGACTATGACCGGCGGGGAGCTGTTTTTT
j_gene: TRBJ2-7; d_gene: .; abundance: .; v_gene: TRBV7-9; CDR3aa: CASSPGGEQYF; CDR3nt: TGTGCCAGCAGCCCAGGTGGGGAGCAGTACTTC
j_gene: TRBJ1-3; d_gene: .; abundance: .; v_gene: TRBV10-1; CDR3aa: CASSESSGNTIYF; CDR3nt: TGCGCCAGCAGTGAGTCTTCGGGAAACACCATATATTTT
j_gene: TRBJ2-3; d_gene: .; abundance: .; v_gene: TRBV9; CDR3aa: CASSVGSPGDTQYF; CDR3nt: TGTGCCAGCAGCGTAGGTTCCCCCGGGGATACGCAGTATTTT
j_gene: TRBJ2-7; d_gene: .; abundance: .; v_gene: TRBV28; CDR3aa: CASSSPIAPEQYF; CDR3nt: TGTGCCAGCAGTTCCCCGATTGCGCCCGAGCAGTACTTC
j_gene: TRBJ2-1; d_gene: .; abundance: .; v_gene: TRBV2; CDR3aa: CASSEGPFAGNEQFF; CDR3nt: TGTGCCAGCAGTGAAGGGCCTTTTGCGGGCAATGAGCAGTTCTTC
j_gene: TRBJ2-1; d_gene: TRBD2; abundance: .; v_gene: TRBV2; CDR3aa: CASLSGLAGVSSYNEQFF; CDR3nt: TGTGCCAGCCTCTCGGGACTAGCGGGAGTCAGCTCCTACAATGAGCAGTTCTTC
j_gene: TRBJ1-1; d_gene: .; abundance: .; v_gene: TRBV19; CDR3aa: CASSIGGGSYTEAFF; CDR3nt: TGTGCCAGTAGTATTGGTGGGGGGAGTTACACTGAAGCTTTCTTT
j_gene: TRBJ2-7; d_gene: TRBD1; abundance: .; v_gene: TRBV28; CDR3aa: CASTSTGDMSYYEQYF; CDR3nt: TGTGCCAGCACATCGACAGGGGATATGAGCTACTACGAGCAGTACTTC
j_gene: TRBJ1-5; d_gene: .; abundance: .; v_gene: TRBV6-5; CDR3aa: CASSYSGGNQPQHF; CDR3nt: TGTGCCAGCAGTTACTCGGGGGGGAATCAGCCCCAGCATTTT
j_gene: TRBJ2-7; d_gene: .; abundance: .; v_gene: TRBV28; CDR3aa: CASSYRDPYEQYF; CDR3nt: TGTGCCAGCAGTTACAGGGACCCCTACGAGCAGTACTTC
j_gene: TRBJ2-6; d_gene: .; abundance: .; v_gene: TRBV4-1; CDR3aa: CASSQAGAGANVLTF; CDR3nt: TGCGCCAGCAGCCAGGCAGGGGCTGGGGCCAACGTCCTGACTTTC
j_gene: TRBJ2-2; d_gene: .; abundance: .; v_gene: TRBV19; CDR3aa: CASSIWGSTGELFF; CDR3nt: TGTGCCAGTAGTATATGGGGCAGCACCGGGGAGCTGTTTTTT
j_gene: TRBJ1-5; d_gene: .; abundance: .; v_gene: TRBV7-3; CDR3aa: CASSRGSNQPQHF; CDR3nt: TGTGCCAGCAGTCGGGGGAGCAATCAGCCCCAGCATTTT
j_gene: TRBJ2-3; d_gene: .; abundance: once; v_gene: TRBV7-6; CDR3aa: CASSIGDFTYTQYF; CDR3nt: TGTGCCAGCAGCATAGGGGACTTCACATATACGCAGTATTTT
j_gene: TRBJ2-1; d_gene: TRBD1; abundance: .; v_gene: TRBV6-4; CDR3aa: CASSTYRTGGNEQFF; CDR3nt: TGTGCCAGCAGCACGTATAGGACAGGGGGCAATGAGCAGTTCTTC
j_gene: TRBJ2-6; d_gene: TRBD2; abundance: .; v_gene: TRBV4-1; CDR3aa: CASSQPILAGGDSGANVLTF; CDR3nt: TGCGCCAGCAGCCAACCTATCCTAGCGGGGGGTGACTCTGGGGCCAACGTCCTGACTTTC
j_gene: TRBJ1-6; d_gene: .; abundance: .; v_gene: TRBV11-3; CDR3aa: CASSSGGSAYNSPLHF; CDR3nt: TGTGCCAGCAGCAGTGGCGGCTCAGCGTATAATTCACCCCTCCACTTT
j_gene: TRBJ1-5; d_gene: TRBD1; abundance: .; v_gene: TRBV4-1; CDR3aa: CASSQETGNQPQHF; CDR3nt: TGCGCCAGCAGCCAAGAGACAGGGAACCAGCCCCAGCATTTT
j_gene: TRBJ1-1; d_gene: .; abundance: .; v_gene: TRBV21-1; CDR3aa: CASSGSYRDKNTEAFF; CDR3nt: TGTGCCAGCAGCGGGAGTTACCGGGACAAGAACACTGAAGCTTTCTTT
j_gene: TRBJ1-2; d_gene: .; abundance: .; v_gene: TRBV13; CDR3aa: CASSLGRAGYTF; CDR3nt: TGTGCCAGCAGCTTAGGCAGGGCAGGCTACACCTTC
j_gene: TRBJ2-1; d_gene: .; abundance: .; v_gene: TRBV5-1; CDR3aa: CASSYDGSGSYNEQFF; CDR3nt: TGCGCCAGCAGCTATGACGGGAGTGGTTCCTACAATGAGCAGTTCTTC
j_gene: TRBJ2-7; d_gene: TRBD1; abundance: .; v_gene: TRBV28; CDR3aa: CASSFGTAYEQYF; CDR3nt: TGTGCCAGCAGTTTTGGGACAGCCTACGAGCAGTACTTC
j_gene: TRBJ2-7; d_gene: .; abundance: .; v_gene: TRBV5-6; CDR3aa: CASSRTPPYEQYF; CDR3nt: TGTGCCAGCAGCCGCACACCTCCCTACGAGCAGTACTTC
j_gene: TRBJ1-6; d_gene: .; abundance: .; v_gene: TRBV10-3; CDR3aa: CAISEERSSSYNSPLHF; CDR3nt: TGTGCCATCAGTGAGGAGCGCTCGAGCTCCTATAATTCACCCCTCCACTTT
j_gene: TRBJ2-1; d_gene: TRBD2; abundance: .; v_gene: TRBV6-4; CDR3aa: CASSVVAGGDNEQFF; CDR3nt: TGTGCCAGCAGTGTGGTTGCGGGAGGGGACAATGAGCAGTTCTTC
j_gene: TRBJ1-1; d_gene: .; abundance: once; v_gene: TRBV19; CDR3aa: CASRETGKNTEAFF; CDR3nt: TGTGCCAGTCGAGAAACAGGGAAGAACACTGAAGCTTTCTTT
j_gene: TRBJ2-1; d_gene: TRBD2; abundance: .; v_gene: TRBV27; CDR3aa: CASSLLDPLTGGSLGTYNEQFF; CDR3nt: TGTGCCAGCAGTCTACTCGACCCCCTTACTGGCGGGAGTTTGGGAACCTACAATGAGCAGTTCTTC
j_gene: TRBJ1-3; d_gene: .; abundance: .; v_gene: TRBV10-1; CDR3aa: CASSLQGGRVIGNTIYF; CDR3nt: TGCGCCAGCTCCCTTCAAGGAGGGCGAGTAATAGGAAACACCATATATTTT
j_gene: TRBJ2-2; d_gene: TRBD1; abundance: once; v_gene: TRBV5-1; CDR3aa: CASSSRTPTGQNTGELFF; CDR3nt: TGCGCCAGCAGCTCGAGAACCCCGACAGGGCAGAACACCGGGGAGCTGTTTTTT
j_gene: TRBJ1-1; d_gene: .; abundance: once; v_gene: TRBV6-1; CDR3aa: CASSDRAMNTEAFF; CDR3nt: TGTGCCAGCAGTGACAGGGCAATGAACACTGAAGCTTTCTTT
j_gene: TRBJ2-7; d_gene: TRBD1; abundance: .; v_gene: TRBV5-1; CDR3aa: CASSSDRQGAAGAYEQYF; CDR3nt: TGCGCCAGCAGCTCGGACCGACAGGGGGCCGCAGGCGCCTACGAGCAGTACTTC
j_gene: TRBJ1-5; d_gene: .; abundance: .; v_gene: TRBV5-1; CDR3aa: CASSLRGQGNHQPQHF; CDR3nt: TGCGCCAGCAGCTTGCGTGGGCAGGGGAATCATCAGCCCCAGCATTTT
j_gene: TRBJ2-5; d_gene: .; abundance: .; v_gene: TRBV27; CDR3aa: CASSSRGRQVETQYF; CDR3nt: TGTGCCAGCAGTTCCCGAGGGCGACAGGTGGAGACCCAGTACTTC
j_gene: TRBJ1-1; d_gene: TRBD1; abundance: .; v_gene: TRBV5-1; CDR3aa: CASSLRGRDSLGNTEAFF; CDR3nt: TGCGCCAGCAGCTTAAGGGGGCGGGACTCTCTTGGGAACACTGAAGCTTTCTTT
j_gene: TRBJ2-6; d_gene: TRBD1; abundance: .; v_gene: TRBV11-2; CDR3aa: CASSWTGGSGANVLTF; CDR3nt: TGTGCCAGCAGCTGGACAGGGGGGTCTGGGGCCAACGTCCTGACTTTC
j_gene: TRBJ1-6; d_gene: .; abundance: .; v_gene: TRBV5-1; CDR3aa: CASSLRTESSYNSPLHF; CDR3nt: TGCGCCAGCAGCTTAAGAACAGAGAGCTCCTATAATTCACCCCTCCACTTT
j_gene: TRBJ1-6; d_gene: TRBD1; abundance: .; v_gene: TRBV30; CDR3aa: CAWSVDRVGNSPLHF; CDR3nt: TGTGCCTGGAGCGTGGACAGGGTGGGGAATTCACCCCTCCACTTT
j_gene: TRBJ2-7; d_gene: .; abundance: .; v_gene: TRBV10-3; CDR3aa: CAIRSSELKNEQYF; CDR3nt: TGTGCCATCAGGAGCAGCGAGTTGAAAAACGAGCAGTACTTC
j_gene: TRBJ1-1; d_gene: .; abundance: .; v_gene: TRBV29-1; CDR3aa: CSVGAEKLEAFF; CDR3nt: TGCAGCGTTGGGGCAGAAAAGCTTGAAGCTTTCTTT
j_gene: TRBJ1-5; d_gene: .; abundance: .; v_gene: TRBV7-8; CDR3aa: CASSAVRVGNQPQHF; CDR3nt: TGTGCCAGCAGCGCGGTCCGGGTAGGCAATCAGCCCCAGCATTTT
j_gene: TRBJ2-7; d_gene: TRBD2; abundance: once; v_gene: TRBV6-6; CDR3aa: CASRSFGLAGPEQYF; CDR3nt: TGTGCCAGCAGATCCTTCGGACTAGCGGGACCCGAGCAGTACTTC
j_gene: TRBJ2-1; d_gene: .; abundance: .; v_gene: TRBV5-1; CDR3aa: CASSWGERSDNEQFF; CDR3nt: TGCGCCAGCAGCTGGGGGGAGAGGAGCGACAATGAGCAGTTCTTC
j_gene: TRBJ1-1; d_gene: .; abundance: .; v_gene: TRBV7-9; CDR3aa: CASSPSGRIEAFF; CDR3nt: TGTGCCAGCAGCCCCAGCGGGCGAATCGAAGCTTTCTTT
j_gene: TRBJ1-1; d_gene: .; abundance: .; v_gene: TRBV6-5; CDR3aa: CASSYSRQLEAFF; CDR3nt: TGTGCCAGCAGTTACTCCCGACAGTTAGAAGCTTTCTTT
j_gene: TRBJ2-7; d_gene: TRBD1; abundance: .; v_gene: TRBV7-9; CDR3aa: CASSSPSGTGRFEQYF; CDR3nt: TGTGCCAGCAGCTCACCCTCCGGGACAGGGAGGTTCGAGCAGTACTTC
j_gene: TRBJ2-5; d_gene: .; abundance: .; v_gene: TRBV30; CDR3aa: CAWSVWGGLGETQYF; CDR3nt: TGTGCCTGGAGTGTATGGGGGGGCCTAGGGGAGACCCAGTACTTC
j_gene: TRBJ1-2; d_gene: .; abundance: .; v_gene: TRBV7-9; CDR3aa: CASSFLGTGSVRNYGYTF; CDR3nt: TGTGCCAGCAGCTTCCTCGGTACAGGGTCGGTGCGGAACTATGGCTACACCTTC
j_gene: TRBJ1-1; d_gene: TRBD1; abundance: .; v_gene: TRBV18; CDR3aa: CASTGQGPIMNTEAFF; CDR3nt: TGTGCCAGCACGGGACAGGGCCCTATCATGAACACTGAAGCTTTCTTT
j_gene: TRBJ1-1; d_gene: .; abundance: .; v_gene: TRBV7-8; CDR3aa: CASSPSAELGTEAFF; CDR3nt: TGTGCCAGCAGCCCCAGCGCTGAATTGGGCACTGAAGCTTTCTTT
j_gene: TRBJ2-6; d_gene: .; abundance: few; v_gene: TRBV30; CDR3aa: CAWSRRRANVLTF; CDR3nt: TGTGCCTGGAGCCGTCGTAGGGCCAACGTCCTGACTTTC
j_gene: TRBJ1-3; d_gene: .; abundance: .; v_gene: TRBV9; CDR3aa: CASKSGITSGNTIYF; CDR3nt: TGTGCCAGCAAGTCCGGGATAACCTCTGGAAACACCATATATTTT
j_gene: TRBJ2-1; d_gene: .; abundance: .; v_gene: TRBV10-2; CDR3aa: CASSLDSSPYNEQFF; CDR3nt: TGCGCCAGCAGTCTCGACTCCAGCCCGTACAATGAGCAGTTCTTC
j_gene: TRBJ2-3; d_gene: .; abundance: once; v_gene: TRBV28; CDR3aa: CASSLPLSPSTDTQYF; CDR3nt: TGTGCCAGCAGTTTACCCCTATCGCCCTCCACAGATACGCAGTATTTT
j_gene: TRBJ1-2; d_gene: TRBD1; abundance: .; v_gene: TRBV28; CDR3aa: CASTQTGDYGYTF; CDR3nt: TGTGCCAGCACCCAGACAGGGGACTATGGCTACACCTTC